This TCR beta chain stems from a study of blood T cell repertoires in COVID-19 (dated by TCRdb to between 2020 and 2021). Describing the broader study: Samples covering the acute and convalescent phases of COVID-19 were provided by collaborators in the United States, Italy and Spain. The material from the prospective study consisted of cDNA or gDNA derived from T cells, B-cell-depleted T cells, or PBMCs. The dataset comprised deeply sampled blood TCRbeta repertoires from subjects exposed to, actively infected with, or recovered from COVID-19. The repertoires were released in a freely available public database meant as a resource for research on the immune response to SARS-CoV-2. Samples came from the ongoing ImmuneRACE study (first 160 participants) plus 1,254 subjects from 6 global collaborators. A de-identified subject ID, COVID-19 status, age in years and sex were almost always included in the sample metadata. Where available, HLA class I and class II types were taken from metadata supplied by the sample provider and were not determined by assay-based typing.

General findings and caveats noted by the study authors: The amount of clinical and demographic metadata varied by source and participant and was provided uncurated.

Looking up the germline V gene (reference sequence) yields CDR1 SGHNT and CDR2 YYREEE. Cut back by 4 bases and 3 bases, the V and J ends lie 16 bases apart. There are 16 amino acids in the CDR3, from cysteine to phenylalanine inclusive. This entry keeps only the CDR3 DNA: 48 bases, framed from base 1. In this sample, this clone turned up a few times. The specificity of this receptor is unknown. Within one base of it there is no much larger clone, and no base qualities were kept. Participants in the prospective study were aged about 18 to 89 years, lived in 20 to 30 United States geographic areas, and enrolled through a virtual design. Cohort assignment in the prospective study relied on participant-reported clinical history from a screening survey and a study questionnaire. Exposed participants were defined as having been in contact with someone with a PCR-confirmed or clinician-diagnosed COVID-19 case within 2 weeks of study entry. In the prospective study, whole blood, serum and a nasopharyngeal or oropharyngeal swab were collected from each participant by mobile phlebotomists. Prospective study participants could optionally give additional blood draws and questionnaires over an approximately 2-month period. Prospective study blood samples were shipped either frozen or at room temperature before DNA extraction.

TCRbeta CDR3 regions were amplified from genomic DNA using the immunoSEQ Assay, a bias-controlled multiplex PCR. The paper's data handling went like this. Nucleated cell counts per sample were estimated from amplification of reference gene primers within the assay. To quantify the absolute abundance of each unique TCRbeta CDR3 rearrangement, sequence reads were collapsed and filtered. For each sample, productive Simpson clonality was calculated by taking the square root of Simpson's diversity index across productive rearrangements. Held by TCRdb, this immuneACCESS table contains in-frame sequences only and omits some clones. Under half of the omission traces to an unresolved V gene where checked; the cause of the rest is unknown. That table furnishes V, J and clone size, whereas the DNA furnished D and trimming. A total of 120,000 to 150,000 clones appear in this sample, roughly 84% of them only once. Around 5.4% of the sample is taken by the ten largest.

The source is a woman aged 50 to 60 who had been exposed to COVID-19. Source material: PBMCs or T cells enriched from blood (not recorded which). The chain links TRBV5-4 with TRBJ2-2; perhaps TRBD2 is the D gene, with 6 bases matching. The base sequence is TGTGCCAGCAGCCCAGGGACTTCCATCGACACCGGGGAGCTGTTTTTT. It is translated as CASSPGTSIDTGELFF.